This TCR beta chain appears in the sequencing data of a study of human CD8 memory T cell subsets (TCRdb year 2020). Some background on the complete study: To assess clonal relationships, the TCRbeta repertoires of stem-like (TSTEM), progenitor exhausted-like (TPEX) and effector memory CD8+ T cell subsets were compared. TCRbeta repertoires were obtained from several donors, each contributing TSTEM, TPEX and effector memory subsets. Here is what the overall study found, with its caveats: Normalized Shannon-Wiener diversity was similarly high in TSTEM and TPEX subsets, while effector memory subsets were less diverse by comparison. The stem-like TSTEM and TPEX subsets each shared clonotypes with effector memory cells, but the TSTEM and TPEX repertoires had minimal overlap with each other, suggesting distinct antigen spectra. Only TCRbeta chains were sequenced, and repertoire comparisons rested on five or six donors tested with paired t-tests and Bonferroni correction. Based on Chao1 estimates, TSTEM subsets appeared to have greater repertoire diversity than TPEX subsets, which could potentially reflect a broader range of specificities.

A Human TCR Profiling Kit was used to prepare UMI-labeled 5' RACE TCRbeta libraries. Every TCRbeta library was prepared in parallel, with the same number of PCR cycles used for all of the libraries. On the authors' methods: Between roughly 2,800 and 20,000 functional CDR3beta clonotypes were contained in each TCRbeta library. MIGEC 1.2.9 was used for UMI extraction and consensus assembly, with a minimum of three reads required per UMI. MiXCR 3.0.3 was used to extract the in-frame CDR3beta repertoires. Diversity metrics were computed in VDJtools 1.2.1 after downsampling each sample to 42,000 randomly selected UMIs. Repertoire overlap metrics D, R and F2 were calculated in VDJtools for the top 3,000 clones of each sample pair. The reads underwent TCRdb reprocessing, giving one record for each CDR3 protein sequence and no DNA. These V and J calls are TCRdb output, not the study's own analysis. The sample's table lists a count of over 4,000 distinct CDR3 sequences. The ten largest clonotypes hold about 33% of the sample.

Density gradient separation was used to isolate peripheral blood mononuclear cells from buffy coats of healthy donors. The study enriched total CD8+ T cells through negative magnetic separation using EasySep or MojoSort CD8+ T cell isolation kits. For each subset, total RNA was extracted using an RNeasy Mini Kit from duplicate vials of over 120,000 sorted CD8+ T cells. The PBMCs were used either fresh or after being cryopreserved in fetal bovine serum with about 10% DMSO. CD8+ T cell subsets were sorted to purity by fluorescence-activated cell sorting on a FACSAria III. Looking up the germline V gene yields CDR1 SNHLY and CDR2 FYNNEI. There are 15 amino acids in the CDR3, from cysteine to phenylalanine inclusive. DNA for this receptor is not on file. No count is recorded, though its frequency marks this clonotype as medium-sized (0.01 to 0.1%). The clone's antigen remains unknown.

The sequence is built from TRBV2 and TRBJ2-2; TCRdb reports TRBD1, a call that lacks DNA to check it against. Sequencing was carried out using CD8+ T cells from PBMCs. This receptor was taken from a human donor in good health. The CDR3 protein sequence reads: CASSPGQVSPGELFF.